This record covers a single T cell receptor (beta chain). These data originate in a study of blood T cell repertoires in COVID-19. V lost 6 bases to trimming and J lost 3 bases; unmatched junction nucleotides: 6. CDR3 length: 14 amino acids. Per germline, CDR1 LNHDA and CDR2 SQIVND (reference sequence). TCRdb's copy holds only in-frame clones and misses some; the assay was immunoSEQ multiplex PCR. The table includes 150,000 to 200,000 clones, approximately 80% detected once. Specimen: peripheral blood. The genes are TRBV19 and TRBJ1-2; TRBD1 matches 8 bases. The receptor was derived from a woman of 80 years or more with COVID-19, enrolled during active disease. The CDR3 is CASRTGEVHYGYTF. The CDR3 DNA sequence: TGTGCCAGTAGGACAGGGGAAGTTCACTATGGCTACACCTTC. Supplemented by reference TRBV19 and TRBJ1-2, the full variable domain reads DGGITQSPKYLFRKEGQNVTLSCEQNLNHDAMYWYRQDPGQGLRLIYYSQIVNDFQKGDIAEGYSVSREKKESFPLTVTSAQKNPTAFYLCASRTGEVHYGYTFGSGTRLTVV.